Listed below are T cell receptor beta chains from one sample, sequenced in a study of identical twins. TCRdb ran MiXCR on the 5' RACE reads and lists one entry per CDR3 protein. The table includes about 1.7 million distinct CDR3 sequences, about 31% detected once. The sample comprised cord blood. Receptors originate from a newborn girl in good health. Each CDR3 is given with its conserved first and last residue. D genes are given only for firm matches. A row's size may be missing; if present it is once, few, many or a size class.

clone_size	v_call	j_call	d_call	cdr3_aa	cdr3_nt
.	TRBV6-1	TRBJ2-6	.	CASSEALGIGANVLTF	TGTGCCAGCAGTGAAGCCCTAGGGATTGGGGCCAACGTCCTGACTTTC
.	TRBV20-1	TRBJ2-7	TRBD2	CSATIPGGISYEQYF	TGCAGTGCTACAATCCCCGGGGGGATTTCCTACGAGCAGTACTTC
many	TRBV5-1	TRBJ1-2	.	CASSLDVYGYTF	TGCGCCAGCAGCTTGGACGTCTATGGCTACACCTTC
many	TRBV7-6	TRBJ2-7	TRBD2	CASSLEAPQGVAGSYEQYF	TGTGCCAGCAGCTTAGAGGCCCCGCAAGGGGTAGCGGGGTCCTACGAGCAGTACTTC
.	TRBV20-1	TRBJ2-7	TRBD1	CSATGQGRHEQYF	TGCAGTGCTACGGGACAGGGGAGACACGAGCAGTACTTC
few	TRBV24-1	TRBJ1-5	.	CATSDFGVDQPQHF	TGTGCCACCAGTGATTTCGGTGTTGATCAGCCCCAGCATTTT
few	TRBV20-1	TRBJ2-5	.	CSALRTEGQETQYF	TGCAGTGCTCTTAGAACGGAGGGCCAAGAGACCCAGTACTTC
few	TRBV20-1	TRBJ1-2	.	CSASHRTSYGYTF	TGCAGTGCTAGTCACAGGACTAGCTATGGCTACACCTTC
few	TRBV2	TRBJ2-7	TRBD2	CASSESLAGGYSYEQYF	TGTGCCAGCAGTGAGTCTTTAGCGGGGGGGTACTCCTACGAGCAGTACTTC
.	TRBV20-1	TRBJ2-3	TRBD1	CSARDWKGAGTDTQYF	TGCAGTGCTAGAGATTGGAAGGGGGCCGGCACAGATACGCAGTATTTT
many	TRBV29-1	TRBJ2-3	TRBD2	CSVPGLAWKDTQYF	TGCAGCGTCCCAGGACTAGCGTGGAAAGATACGCAGTATTTT
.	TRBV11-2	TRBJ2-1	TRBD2	CASSSGRIAGGPVDEQFF	TGTGCCAGCAGCTCTGGACGGATAGCGGGAGGGCCGGTCGATGAGCAGTTCTTC
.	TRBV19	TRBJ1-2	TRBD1	CASSIGTGGYGYTF	TGTGCCAGTAGTATCGGAACAGGGGGCTATGGCTACACCTTC
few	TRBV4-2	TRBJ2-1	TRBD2	CASSQDNSGRYNEQFF	TGTGCCAGCAGCCAAGATAATAGCGGGAGGTACAATGAGCAGTTCTTC
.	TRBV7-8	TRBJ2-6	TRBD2	CASSFWREKGSGANVLTF	TGTGCCAGCAGCTTCTGGCGGGAGAAGGGCTCTGGGGCCAACGTCCTGACTTTC
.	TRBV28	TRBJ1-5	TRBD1	CASSPRTGGSNQPQHF	TGTGCCAGCAGTCCGAGGACAGGGGGTAGCAATCAGCCCCAGCATTTT
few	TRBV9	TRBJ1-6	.	CASSVTGVLSPLHF	TGTGCCAGCAGCGTAACGGGGGTTCTTTCACCCCTCCACTTT
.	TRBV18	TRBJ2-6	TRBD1	CASSPGNDRGGFGANVLTF	TGTGCCAGCTCACCCGGGAACGACAGGGGAGGTTTTGGGGCCAACGTCCTGACTTTC